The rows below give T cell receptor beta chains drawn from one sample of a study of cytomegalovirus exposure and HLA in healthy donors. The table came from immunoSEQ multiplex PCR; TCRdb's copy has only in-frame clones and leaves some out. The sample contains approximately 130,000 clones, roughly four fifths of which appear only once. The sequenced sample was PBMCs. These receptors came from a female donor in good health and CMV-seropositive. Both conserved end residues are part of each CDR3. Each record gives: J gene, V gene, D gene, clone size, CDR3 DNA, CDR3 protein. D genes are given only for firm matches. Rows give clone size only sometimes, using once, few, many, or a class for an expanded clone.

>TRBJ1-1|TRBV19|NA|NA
TGTGCCAGTAGTAATTTGGGGGCAGCTGAAGCTTTCTTT
CASSNLGAAEAFF
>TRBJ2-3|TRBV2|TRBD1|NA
TGTGCCAGCAGTCGGACAGGGGCCACAGATACGCAGTATTTT
CASSRTGATDTQYF
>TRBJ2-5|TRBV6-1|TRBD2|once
TGTGCCAGCAGCATAGCGGGGGGGGAAGAGACCCAGTACTTC
CASSIAGGEETQYF
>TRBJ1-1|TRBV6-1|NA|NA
TGTGCCAGCAGACCTCGACTGCCCTCGAACACTGAAGCTTTCTTT
CASRPRLPSNTEAFF
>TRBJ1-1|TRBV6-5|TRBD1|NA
TGTGCCAGCAGTTACGGCGACAGGGTCACTGAAGCTTTCTTT
CASSYGDRVTEAFF
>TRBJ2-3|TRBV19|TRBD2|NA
TGTGCCAGTAGTCGGACTAGCGGGGGGGCGACAGATACGCAGTATTTT
CASSRTSGGATDTQYF
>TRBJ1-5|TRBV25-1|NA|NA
TGTGCCAGCAGTGACCAACCAGGGGACCACAGTCAGCCCCAGCATTTT
CASSDQPGDHSQPQHF
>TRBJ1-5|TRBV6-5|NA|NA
TGTGCCAGCAGTCCCGGGGGGCTCAATCAGCCCCAGCATTTT
CASSPGGLNQPQHF
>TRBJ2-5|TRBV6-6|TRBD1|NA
TGTGCCAGCAGTTACCCGGGACAGGGGGCGCGGGAGACCCAGTACTTC
CASSYPGQGARETQYF
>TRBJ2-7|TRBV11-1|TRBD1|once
TGTGCCAGCAGCTTCCGGGACAGGGTGGACCCTACCTACGAGCAGTACTTC
CASSFRDRVDPTYEQYF
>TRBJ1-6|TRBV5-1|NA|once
TGCGCCAGCAGTTTGTCAGGGGTCCCAGGGTCACCCCTCCACTTT
CASSLSGVPGSPLHF
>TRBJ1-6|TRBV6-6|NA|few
TGTGCCAGCAGTTATAGCCCAGAGCTGAATTCACCCCTCCACTTT
CASSYSPELNSPLHF
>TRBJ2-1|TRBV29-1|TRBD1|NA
TGCAGCGCCGTAGGGGACAGACTTTACAATGAGCAGTTCTTC
CSAVGDRLYNEQFF
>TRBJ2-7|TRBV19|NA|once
TGTGCCAGTAGTATAGCGTCGGGGGGCGGGAGTGCCCCCTACGAGCAGTACTTC
CASSIASGGGSAPYEQYF
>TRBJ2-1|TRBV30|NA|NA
TGTGCCTGGAGTGTACGCCTTGGCGGGGGCACCTACAATGAGCAGTTCTTC
CAWSVRLGGGTYNEQFF
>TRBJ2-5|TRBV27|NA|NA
TGTGCCAGCAGACTACAGGGAGGGACACAAGAGACCCAGTACTTC
CASRLQGGTQETQYF